This T cell receptor beta chain originates from a study of response to subunit inactivated influenza vaccine. MiXCR was run by TCRdb on the RT-PCR reads, yielding one entry per CDR3 protein. The repertoire holds a few hundred thousand distinct CDR3 sequences, roughly 9.8% seen once, with approximately 12% in the top ten. This CDR3 contains 18 residues. The V gene's germline CDR1 is SGHTA and CDR2 FQGNSA. This clonotype occurred many times. A junction end diverges from the germline sequence, so it may reflect a read error. Material: PBMCs from blood, obtained roughly 47 days after vaccination. J is TRBJ2-3 and V is TRBV7-2; 14 bases match TRBD2. The receptor comes from a middle-aged man who received an inactivated influenza vaccine. CDR3 DNA sequence: TGTGCCAGCAGCCTAGCGGGACTAGCGGGAGTCGGGGGAGATACGCAGTATTTT. Protein: CASSLAGLAGVGGDTQYF.